This T cell receptor beta chain emerged from a study of cytomegalovirus exposure and HLA in healthy donors. Overall study context: The 90 to 150 validation repertoires used a platform that matched the one used for the 600 to 750 first-cohort repertoires, as a later analysis reported.

General study points: TCR sequences were mostly rare, though some public TCRs occurred in many donors. The study put about 180 TCR beta chains on its list as cytomegalovirus-associated.

From the roughly 120-subject validation cohort, which was separate from the roughly 700-subject first cohort, the donors were drawn. A remark on this clone: Its matching antigen is unknown.

Some clones are missing from TCRdb's copy, which holds only in-frame ones; the method was immunoSEQ multiplex PCR. The data contain some 150,000 clones, roughly 89% of them singletons. Deletions cut 0 bases from V and 0 bases from J, with 12 bases between. The CDR3 extends over 17 amino acids. Germline assignment: CDR1 SGHDN and CDR2 FVKESK. This chain joins TRBV14 and TRBJ1-5, with a weak D call TRBD1 (5 bases). The TCR sequence derives from a man aged 18 to 30 in good health and CMV-seropositive. Sequenced material: PBMCs. The chain's CDR3 is CASSQDGGGNSNQPQHF. For the CDR3, the DNA is TGTGCCAGCAGCCAAGATGGGGGGGGGAATAGCAATCAGCCCCAGCATTTT.